This TCR beta chain came from a study of blood T cells in healthy people across ages. The CDR3 is 14 amino acids. With 7 bases clipped from V and 2 bases from J, the junction kept 6 bases outside the gene matches. Looked up from germline, CDR1 is MNHEY and CDR2 is SVGEGT. The second PCR ran about 7 to 12 cycles with a sample-barcoded 5' primer and J-beta primers. Via MiXCR, TCRdb re-called the 5' RACE reads, giving one row per CDR3 protein. The sample shows roughly 1,800,000 distinct CDR3 sequences, less than 50% of them seen only once. The rearrangement joins TRBV6-2 or TRBV6-3 to TRBJ2-7; 9 bases align to TRBD2. The sequence came from a woman between 35 and 50 years old in good health. Sequencing input: blood. The CDR3 is CASKISGGTYEQYF. In DNA, the CDR3 is TGTGCCAGCAAGATTAGCGGGGGAACCTACGAGCAGTACTTC.